This T cell receptor beta chain derives from a study of T cells in localized non-small cell lung cancer. CDR1 is SGDLS, CDR2 YYNGEE, per germline. CDR3 length: 16 amino acids. V shed 4 bases, J shed 7 bases, and the junction held 13 bases outside the gene matches. In this sample, this clone turned up a few times. What it binds is not known. Produced via immunoSEQ multiplex PCR; TCRdb's table is partial and in-frame only. This sample yields more than 25,000 clones, of which 80% to 85% are seen a single time; around 4.1% belongs to the top ten. Study-wide findings and caveats: Because researchers sequenced only one region of the tumor, heterogeneity is still possible.

The receptor comes from a woman aged 35 to 75 with stage I lung adenocarcinoma. The specimen was peripheral blood, collected before any cancer treatment. This chain connects TRBV9 to TRBJ2-4; 8 nucleotides align to TRBD2. CDR3 coding DNA: TGTGCCAGCAGCCCCAGCCTCCGGGGGGGCTGGAACATTCAGTACTTC. Encoded protein: CASSPSLRGGWNIQYF.